One sample yielded the 18 T cell receptor beta chains listed below, sequenced in a study of blood T cell repertoires in COVID-19 (dated by TCRdb to 2020 to 2022). Libraries were prepared through the immunoSEQ multiplex PCR assay. TCRdb took this table from immuneACCESS and kept in-frame rearrangements with V and J called. Such tables lack part of the clones; where checked against another copy, unresolved V genes explain under half of the gap, and the rest is unexplained. For this sample there are approximately 250,000 clones; roughly 86% appear just once. The ten largest clones represent more than 4% of the sample. Sequencing used peripheral blood. The origin of the receptors is a man aged 45-65 years with acute or convalescent COVID-19.

A single count supports this clone. This chain joins TRBV10-3 and TRBJ2-2; 7 bases are shared with TRBD2. Germline V CDR1 and CDR2: ENHRY, SYGVKD. With V trimmed by 3 bases and J by 5 bases, 9 bases remained unmatched. The CDR3 is 16 residues long. CDR3 DNA sequence: TGTGCCATCAGTGACAGTGCGGGAGATCCAACCGGGGAGCTGTTTTTT. Its protein is CAISDSAGDPTGELFF.

The chain combines TRBV6-1 with TRBJ2-7; D may be TRBD2 (5 bases). CDR3 length: 14 residues. V dropped 1 base and J dropped 2 bases, with 9 bases sitting between them. Germline V CDR1 and CDR2: MNHNS, SASEGT. The CDR3 nucleotides read TGTGCCAGCAGTGAAGGGTCCGGGACCTACGAGCAGTACTTC. Translation: CASSEGSGTYEQYF.

This clone appeared once. J is TRBJ1-5 and V is TRBV11-3, with 8 bases fitting TRBD1. Germline V gives CDR1 SGHNT, CDR2 YENEEA. Trimming removed 3 bases from V and 6 bases from J; junction bases left unmatched: 13. The CDR3 sequence is 17 residues long. DNA for the CDR3: TGTGCCAGCAGCTTCTTGGGCCGCCAGGGGGCTGCTCAGCCCCAGCATTTT. Translation gives CASSFLGRQGAAQPQHF.

This clone occurred a few times. The chain couples TRBV5-6 to TRBJ2-1, with D perhaps matching TRBD2 (5 bases). The CDR3 length is 17 residues. Per germline, CDR1 SGHDT and CDR2 YYEEEE. Trimming took off 4 bases at V and 2 bases at J, with 19 bases between the two ends. CDR3 DNA sequence: TGTGCCAGCAGCAGAACCGGACTCTCGCAGCCCTACAATGAGCAGTTCTTC. Translation: CASSRTGLSQPYNEQFF.

The chain joins TRBV21-1 to TRBJ2-3; the D call TRBD2 from the table was never checked on the DNA. TRBV21-1 is marked as a pseudogene. The CDR3 spans 16 residues. For the CDR3, the DNA is TGTGCCAGCAGCAATCCAGGACTAGTGGTTATAAGGACGCAGTATTTT. Protein: CASSNPGLVVIRTQYF.

This clone has more than one count but fewer than ten. The V gene is TRBV5-8, the J gene TRBJ1-2; TRBD1 matches 7 bases. Per germline, CDR1 SGHTS and CDR2 YDEGEE. The CDR3 is 15 amino acids. With V trimmed by 1 base and J by 3 bases, 6 bases remained unmatched. This CDR3 is CASSLLGGSHYGYTF. CDR3 bases: TGTGCCAGCAGCTTGCTAGGGGGCTCACACTATGGCTACACCTTC.

This chain uses TRBV5-1 with TRBJ2-2; tentatively, D is TRBD1 (5 bases). Germline CDR1 and CDR2: SGHRS and YFSETQ. The ends were cut back, 3 bases at V and 3 bases at J, with 15 bases in the middle. CDR3 length: 16 amino acids. The CDR3 loop reads CASSSVPVGDTGELFF. Here the CDR3 DNA reads TGCGCCAGCAGCTCCGTCCCGGTAGGGGACACCGGGGAGCTGTTTTTT.

This clone was recorded once. The chain employs TRBV6-2 or TRBV6-3 and TRBJ1-6; 7 nucleotides align to TRBD1. The J segment lost 9 bases and the V segment lost 6 bases, leaving 5 bases of the junction unmatched. Germline CDR1 MNHEY, CDR2 SVGEGT. The CDR3 extends over 13 amino acids. The CDR3: CASSWTGGSPLHF. The CDR3 DNA follows: TGTGCCAGCAGCTGGACAGGTGGTTCACCCCTCCACTTT.

The chain uses TRBV7-9 and TRBJ1-3; the D gene is possibly TRBD1 (5 bases). The CDR3 extends over 16 amino acids. V lost 2 bases to trimming and J lost 0 bases, with 11 bases between them. The V gene's germline CDR1 is SEHNR and CDR2 FQNEAQ (reference sequence). CDR3 region: CASSLTPGVSGNTIYF. In nucleotides, the CDR3 is TGTGCCAGCAGCTTAACCCCGGGGGTCTCTGGAAACACCATATATTTT.

This clone was found a few times. The chain recombines TRBV5-1 with TRBJ1-2; 7 positions agree with TRBD1. CDR1 and CDR2 from the germline V gene are SGHRS and YFSETQ. The CDR3 is 18 residues long. Losses at the gene ends were 0 bases for V and 0 bases for J; bases not matched to a gene: 11. The CDR3 DNA sequence: TGCGCCAGCAGCTTGGAATCGACAGGGCGTACATCTAACTATGGCTACACCTTC. This translates into CASSLESTGRTSNYGYTF.

The chain couples TRBV20-1 to TRBJ1-2; no definite D call. The V gene lost 3 bases and the J gene lost 8 bases, with 13 bases spanning the gap. CDR3 length: 12 amino acids. The germline V gene has CDR1 DFQATT and CDR2 SNEGSKA (reference sequence). The CDR3 protein is CSASSLEMGYTF. The CDR3 DNA sequence: TGCAGTGCTAGTAGTCTGGAGATGGGCTACACCTTC.

The V gene is TRBV3-1 (or the pseudogene TRBV3-2), the J gene TRBJ1-6; TRBD1 might be the D (5 bases). This CDR3 has 16 residues. From germline, CDR1 is LGHDT and CDR2 YNNKEL (reference sequence). The V end was cut by 1 base, the J end by 6 bases, with 13 bases between. For the CDR3, the DNA is TGTGCCAGCAGCCAAGGCGCCGGAGGGGCTAATTCACCCCTCCACTTT. This translates into CASSQGAGGANSPLHF.

The gene calls are TRBV5-6 and TRBJ2-5; maybe TRBD2 (6 bases). The V end was cut by 1 base, the J end by 2 bases, with 12 bases between. CDR1 and CDR2 (germline): SGHDT, YYEEEE. This CDR3 contains 15 residues. The CDR3 DNA sequence: TGTGCCAGCAGCTTGTGGCGCGGACTACAAGAGACCCAGTACTTC. Amino acid sequence: CASSLWRGLQETQYF.

The V gene is TRBV10-1, the J gene TRBJ2-7; TRBD2 matches 7 bases. CDR1 is WNHNN, CDR2 SYGVQD, per germline (reference sequence). V lost 10 bases and J lost 6; bases outside the gene matches: 12. The CDR3 sequence is 13 residues long. The CDR3 loop is CANLGLDGGEQYF. CDR3 nucleotide sequence: TGCGCCAACCTCGGACTAGACGGGGGCGAGCAGTACTTC.

The rearrangement joins TRBV5-8 to TRBJ1-5; 11 bases align to TRBD1. This CDR3 has 18 residues. The germline V gene has CDR1 SGHTS and CDR2 YDEGEE. Trimming removed 0 bases from V and 3 bases from J; junction bases left unmatched: 8. For the CDR3, the DNA is TGTGCCAGCAGCTTGGTTAGGGGACAGGGGGTTTTCAATCAGCCCCAGCATTTT. Translated: CASSLVRGQGVFNQPQHF.

The chain combines TRBV27 with TRBJ2-1; 7 positions match TRBD2. The CDR3 length is 16 residues. Germline CDR1 reads MNHEY; CDR2 reads SMNVEV (reference sequence). The junction had 10 bases not matched to a gene; V was cut back by 1 base and J by 7 bases. The CDR3 sequence is CASSLYRGSLRNEQFF. CDR3 in DNA: TGTGCCAGCAGTTTATACCGCGGGAGCTTGAGGAATGAGCAGTTCTTC.

This clone was observed a few times. The rearrangement joins TRBV7-9 to TRBJ2-7, with D possibly matching TRBD2 (6 bases). CDR3 length: 14 amino acids. Germline lookup yields CDR1 SEHNR and CDR2 FQNEAQ (reference sequence). Trimming stripped 7 bases from V and 1 base from J, with 14 bases between. CDR3 protein: CASTSSEFSYEQYF. The CDR3 coding sequence is TGTGCCAGCACTTCTAGCGAGTTTTCCTACGAGCAGTACTTC.

V gene TRBV11-2 combines with J gene TRBJ1-5, with a tentative D call TRBD1 (6 bases). V lost 1 base and J lost 4, with 14 bases in between. The CDR3 runs 16 residues. Germline V lookup: CDR1 SGHAT, CDR2 FQNNGV. The CDR3 protein is CASSLGLGGVNQPQHF. In DNA, the CDR3 is TGTGCCAGCAGCTTAGGATTAGGGGGGGTGAATCAGCCCCAGCATTTT.